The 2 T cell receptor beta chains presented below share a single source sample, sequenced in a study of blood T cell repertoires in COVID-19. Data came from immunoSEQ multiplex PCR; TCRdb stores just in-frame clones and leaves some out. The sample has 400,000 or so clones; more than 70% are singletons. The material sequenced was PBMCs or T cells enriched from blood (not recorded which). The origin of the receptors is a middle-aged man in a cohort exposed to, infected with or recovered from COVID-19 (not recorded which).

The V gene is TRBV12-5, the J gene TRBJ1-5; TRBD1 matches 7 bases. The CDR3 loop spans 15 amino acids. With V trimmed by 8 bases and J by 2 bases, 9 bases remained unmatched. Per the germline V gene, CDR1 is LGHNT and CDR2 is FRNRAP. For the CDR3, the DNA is TGTGCTAGTAAAATTGGGGGGACAGGCAATCAGCCCCAGCATTTT. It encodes CASKIGGTGNQPQHF. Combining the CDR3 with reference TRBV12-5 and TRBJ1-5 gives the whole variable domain DARVTQTPRHKVTEMGQEVTMRCQPILGHNTVFWYRQTMMQGLELLAYFRNRAPLDDSGMPKDRFSAEMPDATLATLKIQPSEPRDSAVYFCASKIGGTGNQPQHFGDGTRLSIL.

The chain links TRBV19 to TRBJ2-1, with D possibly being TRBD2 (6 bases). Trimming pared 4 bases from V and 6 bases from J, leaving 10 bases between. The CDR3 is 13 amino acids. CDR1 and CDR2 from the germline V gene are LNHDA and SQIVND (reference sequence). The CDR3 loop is CASSTGDRNEQFF. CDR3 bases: TGTGCCAGTAGTACGGGAGACCGCAATGAGCAGTTCTTC.